Here is one T cell receptor (beta chain) with its context. It lacks a known antigen. One base away there is no much larger clone; base qualities are not given. These data originate in a study of T cell responses to AZD1222 COVID-19 vaccine (dated by TCRdb to 2020 to 2022). Notes on the research overall: A total of 233 trial participants underwent TCR sequencing, of whom about 200 had received two doses of AZD1222 and about 25 had received two doses of the MenACWY control vaccine. Trial participants were enrolled by age into 18-55, 56-69 and 70-plus year subgroups, with around 150, 28 and 57 TCR-sequenced participants respectively. Overall study results and their limits: No day 14 peak-response samples were available, so repertoires were characterized only after the peak T cell response. The 56-69-year group was small, and its depth increase did not reach significance, likely because of low power. Only five to seven AZD1222 recipients were SARS-CoV-2 seropositive at baseline, limiting conclusions about previously exposed vaccinees. Participants were mostly white British, with more females than males. The authors suggested clonal diversity may have been underestimated. The vaccine-associated CD4 TCRs covered the entire spike protein, and the dominant responses fell in regions 160-218 and 743-854. After two AZD1222 doses, both the breadth and the depth of spike-specific TCRs were significantly higher than at day 0 and than in MenACWY recipients. Nearly half of unique spike-specific TCRs reportedly recognized epitopes outside regions mutated in the B.1.351 and B.1.1.7 variants.

What the time point label conveys for this sample: about 28 days (+/-7) after the second vaccine dose. Explained via the paper, the treatment or condition label denotes: meningococcal conjugate vaccine given as trial control. Vaccinee samples came from UK trials COV001 and COV002, including a single-blind randomized controlled phase 2/3 trial of AZD1222 (ChAdOx1 nCoV-19) in healthy adults. Trial participant PBMC samples were collected at day 0 and day 28 after the second dose for TCRbeta chain sequencing. The CDR3 regions of human TCRbeta chains were subjected to immunosequencing. The authors' analysis ran thus. Repertoire TCRs were matched against a reference library of SARS-CoV-2-specific TCRs generated with the MIRA antigen-specificity platform. Breadth was defined as the fraction of unique TCRs that were SARS-CoV-2-associated, and depth was defined as the fraction of total T cells that were SARS-CoV-2-associated. Each spike-specific TCR was assigned to its reactive spike region and to a CD4 or CD8 class using the MIRA data. Log10-transformed breadth and depth values were compared by one-way ANOVA with Sidak's multiple comparisons tests. TCRdb provides this immuneACCESS table in a form limited to in-frame rearrangements. Some clones are lacking; in checked studies, under half of them reflect an unresolved V gene, and why the rest are absent is not known. V and J calls and clone size are those listed in that table; D and trimming were worked out from the DNA. The sample includes 65,000 to 85,000 clones, with around 88% observed a single time. The ten largest clones represent 9% to 10% of the sample.

The sample here was peripheral blood, taken 28 days after the second dose of the MenACWY control vaccine. The receptor comes from an adult who received the MenACWY meningococcal vaccine as a control.

CDR3 region: CASLERGSSTDTQYF. The nucleotides read TGTGCCAGCCTAGAGCGGGGGTCCAGCACAGATACGCAGTATTTT. The V gene is TRBV6-5 and the J gene is TRBJ2-3, with 8 central nucleotides matching TRBD2. The CDR3 runs 15 amino acids, cysteine and phenylalanine included. The retained sequence is limited to the CDR3, 45 bases, with the frame set at the first base. The germline V and J ends show losses of 8 bases and 0 bases respectively, and no gene match explains 7 bases of the junction. For CDR1 and CDR2, the germline V gene lists MNHEY and SVGAGI.